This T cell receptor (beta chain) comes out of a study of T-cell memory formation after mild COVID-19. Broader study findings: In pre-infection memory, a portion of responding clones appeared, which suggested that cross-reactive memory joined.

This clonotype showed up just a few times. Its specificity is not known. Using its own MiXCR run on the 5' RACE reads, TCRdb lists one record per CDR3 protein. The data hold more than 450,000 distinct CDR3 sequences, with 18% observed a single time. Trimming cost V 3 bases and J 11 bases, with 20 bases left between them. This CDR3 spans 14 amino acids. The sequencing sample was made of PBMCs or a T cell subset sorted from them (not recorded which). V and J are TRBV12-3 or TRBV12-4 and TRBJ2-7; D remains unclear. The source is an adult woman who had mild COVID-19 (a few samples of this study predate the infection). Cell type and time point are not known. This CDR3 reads CASSFSDTPPRKYF. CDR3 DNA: TGTGCCAGCAGTTTCTCCGACACCCCCCCTAGGAAGTACTTC.